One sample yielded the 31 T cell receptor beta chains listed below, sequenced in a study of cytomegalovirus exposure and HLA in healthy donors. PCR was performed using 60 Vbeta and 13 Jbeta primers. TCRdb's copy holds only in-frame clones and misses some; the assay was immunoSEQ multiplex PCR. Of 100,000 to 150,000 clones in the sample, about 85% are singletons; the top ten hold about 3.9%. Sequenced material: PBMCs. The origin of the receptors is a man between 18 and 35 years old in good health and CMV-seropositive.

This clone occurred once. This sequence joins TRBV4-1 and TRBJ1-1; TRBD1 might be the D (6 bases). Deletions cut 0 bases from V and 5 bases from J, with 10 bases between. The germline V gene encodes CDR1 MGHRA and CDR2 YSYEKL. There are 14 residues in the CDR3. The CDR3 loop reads CASSQDLRGTEAFF. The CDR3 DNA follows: TGCGCCAGCAGCCAAGATTTGAGGGGGACTGAAGCTTTCTTT.

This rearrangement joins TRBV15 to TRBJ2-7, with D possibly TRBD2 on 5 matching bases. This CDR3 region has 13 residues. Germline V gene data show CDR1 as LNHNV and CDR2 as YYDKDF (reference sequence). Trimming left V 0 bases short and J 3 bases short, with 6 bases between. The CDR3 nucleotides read TGTGCCACCAGCAGAGATGGGAGCTACGAGCAGTACTTC. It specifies CATSRDGSYEQYF.

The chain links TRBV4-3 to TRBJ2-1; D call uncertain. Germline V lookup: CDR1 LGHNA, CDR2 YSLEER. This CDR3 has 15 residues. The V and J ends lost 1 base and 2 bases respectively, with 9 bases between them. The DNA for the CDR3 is TGCGCCAGCAGCCAAGTTTACCGGGCCTACAATGAGCAGTTCTTC. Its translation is CASSQVYRAYNEQFF.

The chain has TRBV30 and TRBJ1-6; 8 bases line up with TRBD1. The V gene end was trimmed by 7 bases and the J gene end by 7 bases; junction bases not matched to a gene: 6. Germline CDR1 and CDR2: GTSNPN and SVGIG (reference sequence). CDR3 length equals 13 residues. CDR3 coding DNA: TGTGCCTCTAGACAGGGGTTAAATTCACCCCTCCACTTT. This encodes CASRQGLNSPLHF.

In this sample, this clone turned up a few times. CDR3: CASSYPGLAGQETQYF. The CDR3 coding sequence is TGTGCCAGCAGTTACCCAGGACTAGCGGGCCAAGAGACCCAGTACTTC. The V call is TRBV6-5, the J call TRBJ2-5; the match to TRBD2 covers 11 bases. The V and J ends lost 2 bases and 1 base, in that order; junction bases with no gene match: 3. Germline CDR1 and CDR2: MNHEY and SVGAGI. This CDR3 is built from 16 residues.

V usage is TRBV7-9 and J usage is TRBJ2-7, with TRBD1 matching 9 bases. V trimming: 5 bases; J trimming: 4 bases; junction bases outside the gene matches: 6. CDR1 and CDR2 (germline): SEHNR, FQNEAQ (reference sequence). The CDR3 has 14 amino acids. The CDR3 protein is CASSGRTGVYEQYF. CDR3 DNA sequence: TGTGCCAGCAGCGGCAGGACAGGGGTATACGAGCAGTACTTC.

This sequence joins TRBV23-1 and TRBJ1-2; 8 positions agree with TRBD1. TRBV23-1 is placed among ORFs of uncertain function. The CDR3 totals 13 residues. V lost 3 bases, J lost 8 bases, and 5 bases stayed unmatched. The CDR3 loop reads CASSHQTGAGYTF. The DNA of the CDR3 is TGCGCCAGCAGTCACCAGACAGGGGCCGGCTACACCTTC.

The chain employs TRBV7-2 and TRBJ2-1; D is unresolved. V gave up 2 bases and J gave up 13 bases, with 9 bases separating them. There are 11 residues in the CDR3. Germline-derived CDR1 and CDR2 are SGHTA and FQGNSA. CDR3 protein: CASSLSPVQFF. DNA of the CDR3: TGTGCCAGCAGCTTATCCCCCGTTCAGTTCTTC. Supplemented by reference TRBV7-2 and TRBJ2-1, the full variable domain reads GAGVSQSPSNKVTEKGKDVELRCDPISGHTALYWYRQSLGQGLEFLIYFQGNSAPDKSGLPSDRFSAERTGGSVSTLTIQRTQQEDSAVYLCASSLSPVQFFGPGTRLTVL.

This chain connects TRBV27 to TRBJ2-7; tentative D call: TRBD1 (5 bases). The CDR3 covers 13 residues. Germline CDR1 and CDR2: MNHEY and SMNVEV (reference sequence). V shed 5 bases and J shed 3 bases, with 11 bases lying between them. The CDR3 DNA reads TGTGCCAGCAGTATCACAGGTCGCTACGAGCAGTACTTC. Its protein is CASSITGRYEQYF.

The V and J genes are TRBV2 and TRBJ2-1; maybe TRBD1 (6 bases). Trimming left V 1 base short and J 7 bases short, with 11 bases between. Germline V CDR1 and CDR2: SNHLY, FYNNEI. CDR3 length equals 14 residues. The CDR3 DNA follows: TGTGCCAGCAGTGAAGACCGGGACACGAATGAGCAGTTCTTC. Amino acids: CASSEDRDTNEQFF.

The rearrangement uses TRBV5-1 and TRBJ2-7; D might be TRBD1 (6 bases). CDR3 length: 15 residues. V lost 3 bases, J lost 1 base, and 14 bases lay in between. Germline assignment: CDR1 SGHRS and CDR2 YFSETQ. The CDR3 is CASSYQTGQSYEQYF. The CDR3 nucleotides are TGCGCCAGCAGCTATCAGACAGGCCAATCCTACGAGCAGTACTTC.

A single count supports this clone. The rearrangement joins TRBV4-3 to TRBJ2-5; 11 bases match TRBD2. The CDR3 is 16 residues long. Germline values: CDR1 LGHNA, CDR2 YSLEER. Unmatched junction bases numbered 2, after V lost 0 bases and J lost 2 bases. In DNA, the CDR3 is TGCGCCAGCAGCCAAGATTGGACTAGCGGGCAAGAGACCCAGTACTTC. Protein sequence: CASSQDWTSGQETQYF.

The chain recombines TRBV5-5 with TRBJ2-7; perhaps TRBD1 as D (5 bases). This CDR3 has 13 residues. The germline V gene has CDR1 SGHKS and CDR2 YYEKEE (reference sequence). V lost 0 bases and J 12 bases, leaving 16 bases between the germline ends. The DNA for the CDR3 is TGTGCCAGCAGCTTGGGGGGCTCTTCTGGTCGGTACTTC. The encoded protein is CASSLGGSSGRYF.

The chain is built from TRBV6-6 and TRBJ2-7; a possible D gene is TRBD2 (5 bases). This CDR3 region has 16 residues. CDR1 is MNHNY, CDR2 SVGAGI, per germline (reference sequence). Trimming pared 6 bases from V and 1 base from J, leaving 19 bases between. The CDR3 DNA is TGTGCCAGCAGCCCGATGATCCTAGCCAAATCCTACGAGCAGTACTTC. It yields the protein CASSPMILAKSYEQYF.

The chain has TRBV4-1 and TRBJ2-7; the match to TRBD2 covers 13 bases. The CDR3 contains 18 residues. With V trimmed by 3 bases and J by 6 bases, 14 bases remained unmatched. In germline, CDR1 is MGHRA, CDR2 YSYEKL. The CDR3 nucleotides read TGCGCCAGCAGCCAGGCCTCGCTTCGGACTAGCGGGAGTTTCGAGCAGTACTTC. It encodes CASSQASLRTSGSFEQYF.

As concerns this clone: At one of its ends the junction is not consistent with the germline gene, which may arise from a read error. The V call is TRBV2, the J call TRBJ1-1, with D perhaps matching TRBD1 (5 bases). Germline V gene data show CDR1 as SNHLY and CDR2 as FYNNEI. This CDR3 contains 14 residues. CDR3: CASREDSPNTEAFF. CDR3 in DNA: TGTGCCAGCAGAGAAGACAGTCCGAACACTGAAGCTTTCTTT.

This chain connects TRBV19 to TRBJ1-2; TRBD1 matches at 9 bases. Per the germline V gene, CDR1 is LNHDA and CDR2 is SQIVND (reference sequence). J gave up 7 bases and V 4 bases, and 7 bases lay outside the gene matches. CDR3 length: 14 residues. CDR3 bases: TGTGCCAGTAGTACCGACAGGGGGGGCTTTGGCTACACCTTC. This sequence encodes CASSTDRGGFGYTF.

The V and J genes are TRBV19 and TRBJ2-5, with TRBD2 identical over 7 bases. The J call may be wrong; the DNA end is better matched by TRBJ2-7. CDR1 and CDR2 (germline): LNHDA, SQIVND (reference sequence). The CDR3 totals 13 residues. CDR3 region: CASSRAGSYEQYF. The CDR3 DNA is TGTGCCAGTAGTAGAGCGGGGAGTTACGAGCAGTACTTC.

In DNA form, the CDR3 reads TGTGCCAGCAGCCGACTAGGGAATGAGCAGTTCTTC. It yields the protein CASSRLGNEQFF. This chain uses TRBV6-1 with TRBJ2-1; possible D gene TRBD2, 6 bases. CDR3 length equals 12 residues. Trimming shortened V by 6 bases and J by 7 bases, and 10 bases separated the two germline ends. Germline V lookup: CDR1 MNHNS, CDR2 SASEGT.

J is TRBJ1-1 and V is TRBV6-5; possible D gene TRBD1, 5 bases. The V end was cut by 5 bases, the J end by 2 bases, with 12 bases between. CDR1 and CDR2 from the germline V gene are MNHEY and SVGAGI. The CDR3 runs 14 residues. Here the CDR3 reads CASSAGQINTEAFF. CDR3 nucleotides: TGTGCCAGCAGTGCGGGGCAGATTAACACTGAAGCTTTCTTT.

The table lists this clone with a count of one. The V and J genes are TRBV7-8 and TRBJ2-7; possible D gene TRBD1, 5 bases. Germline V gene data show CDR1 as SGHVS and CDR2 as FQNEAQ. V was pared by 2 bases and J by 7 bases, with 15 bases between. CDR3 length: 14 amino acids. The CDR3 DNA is TGTGCCAGCAGCTTATCCCTCTCGACAGTAGAGCAGTACTTC. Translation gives CASSLSLSTVEQYF.

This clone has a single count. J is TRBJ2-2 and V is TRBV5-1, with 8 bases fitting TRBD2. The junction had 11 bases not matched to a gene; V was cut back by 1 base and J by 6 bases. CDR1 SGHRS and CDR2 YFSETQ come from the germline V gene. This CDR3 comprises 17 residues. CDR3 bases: TGCGCCAGCAGCTTGAAAGGAGCGGGAGTAACTGCCGGGGAGCTGTTTTTT. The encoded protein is CASSLKGAGVTAGELFF.

The CDR3 loop is CASSESTRGTGNNQPQHF. The CDR3 bases are TGCGCCAGCAGTGAGTCGACTCGTGGGACAGGGAACAATCAGCCCCAGCATTTT. The rearrangement joins TRBV10-2 to TRBJ1-5, with 9 bases matching TRBD1. The CDR3 runs 18 residues. Germline V gives CDR1 WSHSY, CDR2 SAAADI. The trim removed 0 bases at V and 3 bases at J, leaving 9 bases unmatched.

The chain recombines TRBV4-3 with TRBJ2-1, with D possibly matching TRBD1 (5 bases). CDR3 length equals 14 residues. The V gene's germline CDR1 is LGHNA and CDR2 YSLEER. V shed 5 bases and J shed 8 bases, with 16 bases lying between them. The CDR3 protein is CASSGSFRVDEQFF. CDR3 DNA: TGCGCCAGCAGCGGAAGCTTCAGGGTCGATGAGCAGTTCTTC.

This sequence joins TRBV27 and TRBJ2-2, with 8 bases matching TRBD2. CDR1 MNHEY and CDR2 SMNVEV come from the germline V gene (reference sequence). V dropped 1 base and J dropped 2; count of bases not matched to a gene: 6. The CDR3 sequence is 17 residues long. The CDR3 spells CASSLWGGGFNTGELFF. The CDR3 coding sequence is TGTGCCAGCAGTTTATGGGGCGGGGGGTTCAACACCGGGGAGCTGTTTTTT.

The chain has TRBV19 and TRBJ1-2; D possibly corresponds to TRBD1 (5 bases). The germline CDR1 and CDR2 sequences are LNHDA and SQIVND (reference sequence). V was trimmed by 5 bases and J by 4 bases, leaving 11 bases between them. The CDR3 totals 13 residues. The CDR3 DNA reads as TGTGCCAGTAGTCCGGACGGGGGCTATGGCTACACCTTC. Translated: CASSPDGGYGYTF.

Here the CDR3 reads CAWSQGIGNSPLHF. DNA for the CDR3: TGTGCCTGGTCACAGGGGATTGGGAATTCACCCCTCCACTTT. The chain couples TRBV30 to TRBJ1-6, with 7 bases fitting TRBD1. The CDR3 extends over 14 amino acids. The V gene end was trimmed by 5 bases and the J gene end by 7 bases; junction bases not matched to a gene: 8. CDR1 and CDR2 from the germline V gene are GTSNPN and SVGIG (reference sequence).

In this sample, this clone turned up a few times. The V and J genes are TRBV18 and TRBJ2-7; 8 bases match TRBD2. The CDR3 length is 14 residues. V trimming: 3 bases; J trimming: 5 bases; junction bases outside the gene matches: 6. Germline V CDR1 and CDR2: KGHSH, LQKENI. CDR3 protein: CASSPTGTSDEQYF. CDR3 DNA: TGTGCCAGCTCACCTACCGGGACTAGTGACGAGCAGTACTTC.

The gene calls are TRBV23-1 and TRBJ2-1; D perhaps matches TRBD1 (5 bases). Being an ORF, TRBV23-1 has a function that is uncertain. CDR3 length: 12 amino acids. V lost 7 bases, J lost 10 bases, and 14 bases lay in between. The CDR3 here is CASTRDRREQFF. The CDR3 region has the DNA TGCGCCAGCACCCGAGACAGACGGGAGCAGTTCTTC.

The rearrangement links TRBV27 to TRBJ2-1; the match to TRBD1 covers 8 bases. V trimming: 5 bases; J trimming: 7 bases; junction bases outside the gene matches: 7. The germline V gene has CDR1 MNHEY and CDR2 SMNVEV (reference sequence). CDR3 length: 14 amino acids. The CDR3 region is CASSPRQGSNEQFF. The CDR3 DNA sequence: TGTGCCAGCAGTCCACGACAGGGGTCGAATGAGCAGTTCTTC.

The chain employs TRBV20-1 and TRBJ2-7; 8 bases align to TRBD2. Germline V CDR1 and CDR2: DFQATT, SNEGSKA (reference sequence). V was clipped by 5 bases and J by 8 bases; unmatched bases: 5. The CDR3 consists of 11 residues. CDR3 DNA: TGCAGTGCTTGGGGTAGCGGGAAGCAGTACTTC. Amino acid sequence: CSAWGSGKQYF.